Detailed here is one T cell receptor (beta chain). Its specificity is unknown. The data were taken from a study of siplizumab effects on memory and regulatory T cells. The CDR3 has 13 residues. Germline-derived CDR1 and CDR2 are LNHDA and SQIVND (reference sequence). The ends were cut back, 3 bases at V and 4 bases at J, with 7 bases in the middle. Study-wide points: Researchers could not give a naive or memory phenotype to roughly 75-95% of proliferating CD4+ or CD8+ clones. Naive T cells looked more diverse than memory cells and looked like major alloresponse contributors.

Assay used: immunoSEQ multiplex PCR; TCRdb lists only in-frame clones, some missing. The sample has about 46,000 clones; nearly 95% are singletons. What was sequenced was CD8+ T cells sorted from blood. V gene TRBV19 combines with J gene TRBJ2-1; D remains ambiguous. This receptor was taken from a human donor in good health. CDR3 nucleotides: TGTGCCAGTAGTATTGGCCAGTACAATGAGCAGTTCTTC. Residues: CASSIGQYNEQFF.